This T cell receptor (beta chain) was recovered during a study of blood T cells in healthy people across ages. Then a second PCR, running roughly 7 to 12 cycles, was carried out with a sample-barcoded 5' primer and a J-beta primer mix. Every individual sample yielded 2.5 million or more paired-end reads (each containing CDR3). TCRdb recomputed calls from the 5' RACE reads with MiXCR, one row per CDR3 protein. The data hold about 680,000 distinct CDR3 sequences, with more than 40% observed a single time. Study results and caveats: In older individuals, TCR beta diversity per million T cells was lower, falling roughly linearly with age. There were more naive CD4+ cells and higher diversity in long-lived donors than in aged donors. Naive T cell percentage strongly correlated with TCR beta diversity.

Of note for this clonotype: Its specificity is not known. A junction boundary mismatches the germline segment, possibly from a read error.

The CDR3 is made up of 15 amino acids. Germline CDR1 reads MNHEY; CDR2 reads SMNVEV (reference sequence). This clonotype originated in a woman in her fifties or sixties in good health. The gene calls are TRBV27 and TRBJ1-2; D gene ambiguous. The sequenced sample was blood. The CDR3 DNA sequence: TGTGCCAGCAGTTTATCAGGGAAGGCTAACAATGGCTACACCTTC. Translated: CASSLSGKANNGYTF.